The 3 T cell receptor beta chains presented below share a single source sample, sequenced in a study of blood T cell repertoires in COVID-19. Assay: immunoSEQ multiplex PCR; the TCRdb copy retains only in-frame clones and omits some. Seen here are around 63,000 clones, 75% to 90% observed once, and the top ten hold under 20%. What was sequenced was peripheral blood. These receptors came from a woman aged 60-75 years with COVID-19, enrolled during active disease.

The V gene is TRBV6-2 or TRBV6-3, the J gene TRBJ1-5; D is perhaps TRBD1 (5 bases). Germline V lookup: CDR1 MNHEY, CDR2 SVGEGT. The CDR3 totals 11 residues. Trimming took 6 bases from V and 10 from J, leaving 10 bases between them. CDR3 protein: CASSPGHPQHF. In DNA, the CDR3 is TGTGCCAGCAGCCCCGGACATCCCCAGCATTTT.

The rearrangement uses TRBV24-1 and TRBJ2-7, with TRBD1 identical over 10 bases. This CDR3 is 14 amino acids long. V lost 4 bases, J lost 4 bases, and 3 bases stayed unmatched. CDR1 is KGHDR, CDR2 SFDVKD, per germline. This CDR3 is CATSDPGQGYEQYF. CDR3 sequence (DNA): TGTGCCACCAGTGACCCGGGACAGGGGTACGAGCAGTACTTC.

V and J are TRBV7-8 and TRBJ1-1; the D gene is possibly TRBD1 (6 bases). Germline V gene sequence: CDR1 SGHVS, CDR2 FQNEAQ. Trimming pared 1 base from V and 4 bases from J, leaving 10 bases between. The CDR3 contains 14 residues. CDR3 sequence: CASSLDTGRTEAFF. The DNA for the CDR3 is TGTGCCAGCAGCTTAGATACAGGGCGCACTGAAGCTTTCTTT.